The 29 T cell receptor beta chains reported below all come from one sample, sequenced in a study of cytomegalovirus exposure and HLA in healthy donors. Some clones are missing from TCRdb's copy, which holds only in-frame ones; the method was immunoSEQ multiplex PCR. Among some 290,000 clones listed, approximately 91% were seen once. The source material was PBMCs. Source of these receptors: a man aged 25-45 years in good health and CMV-seronegative.

The rearrangement uses TRBV7-2 and TRBJ2-7; 8 bases are shared with TRBD1. Germline values: CDR1 SGHTA, CDR2 FQGNSA. The junction had 8 bases not matched to a gene; V was cut back by 5 bases and J by 2 bases. The CDR3 consists of 15 residues. The CDR3 DNA reads TGTGCCAGCAGCCTCGGACAGGGTGGGCCCTACGAGCAGTACTTC. Protein sequence: CASSLGQGGPYEQYF.

This sequence joins TRBV10-3 and TRBJ1-4; D uncertain. CDR3 length equals 13 residues. Per germline, CDR1 ENHRY and CDR2 SYGVKD. V gave up 2 bases and J gave up 7 bases, with 8 bases separating them. CDR3 DNA sequence: TGTGCCATCAGTGAGATACTCTTTGAAAAACTGTTTTTT. Translated: CAISEILFEKLFF.

This clone showed up just once. The sample contains more than one DNA sequence encoding this CDR3. The chain carries TRBV6-5 and TRBJ2-3, with 9 bases matching TRBD1. This CDR3 is built from 16 residues. Germline V gene data show CDR1 as MNHEY and CDR2 as SVGAGI. V shed 0 bases, J shed 1 base, and the junction held 2 bases outside the gene matches. CDR3 protein: CASSYSTGGRTDTQYF. CDR3 nucleotides: TGTGCCAGCAGTTACTCGACAGGGGGTCGCACAGATACGCAGTATTTT.

The chain links TRBV9 to TRBJ1-2; 7 nucleotides align to TRBD1. Per the germline V gene, CDR1 is SGDLS and CDR2 is YYNGEE. Unmatched junction bases numbered 5, after V lost 4 bases and J lost 2 bases. The CDR3 covers 14 residues. CDR3 sequence (DNA): TGTGCCAGCAGCAAATCGGGACAGAACTATGGCTACACCTTC. It is translated as CASSKSGQNYGYTF.

V is TRBV7-9 and J is TRBJ2-7; D is possibly TRBD1 (6 bases). Germline assignment: CDR1 SEHNR and CDR2 FQNEAQ (reference sequence). The V gene lost 6 bases and the J gene lost 8 bases, with 20 bases spanning the gap. This CDR3 is built from 14 residues. CDR3 residues: CASSHRDVWRKQYF. The CDR3 DNA reads as TGTGCCAGCAGTCACAGGGACGTATGGCGAAAGCAGTACTTC.

This chain connects TRBV6-1 to TRBJ2-1, with a possible D match to TRBD2 (7 bases). The V and J ends lost 5 bases and 1 base respectively, with 9 bases between them. The CDR3 is made up of 14 amino acids. In germline, CDR1 is MNHNS, CDR2 SASEGT. The CDR3 spells CASSKGGSYNEQFF. In DNA, the CDR3 is TGTGCCAGCAGTAAGGGGGGGTCCTACAATGAGCAGTTCTTC.

V usage is TRBV5-1 and J usage is TRBJ2-7, with 8 bases lining up with TRBD1. The CDR3 has 14 residues. The J segment lost 0 bases and the V segment lost 7 bases, leaving 6 bases of the junction unmatched. The germline gives CDR1 SGHRS, CDR2 YFSETQ. The CDR3 sequence is CASGTGYTSYEQYF. CDR3 coding DNA: TGCGCCAGCGGGACAGGATATACCTCCTACGAGCAGTACTTC.

The rearrangement links TRBV5-8 to TRBJ1-2, with TRBD1 as a possible D gene (6 bases). The germline V and J ends were trimmed by 7 bases and 4 bases, with 14 bases remaining between them. Germline CDR1 is SGHTS and CDR2 is YDEGEE. This CDR3 has 13 residues. The CDR3 DNA sequence: TGTGCCAGCTACGACAGGTCTTTCTATGGCTACACCTTC. It codes for CASYDRSFYGYTF.

The chain has TRBV6-5 and TRBJ2-3, with TRBD2 matching 12 bases. The CDR3 contains 16 residues. V lost 0 bases and J lost 9; bases outside the gene matches: 7. Germline CDR1 reads MNHEY; CDR2 reads SVGAGI. The CDR3 nucleotides read TGTGCCAGCAGTTACTCAGGACTAGCGGGGCAGGAAACGCAGTATTTT. Encoded protein: CASSYSGLAGQETQYF.

V usage is TRBV29-1 and J usage is TRBJ1-4; the D gene is possibly TRBD1 (6 bases). From germline, CDR1 is SQVTM and CDR2 ANQGSEA. The CDR3 consists of 14 residues. Deletions cut 5 bases from V and 7 bases from J, with 17 bases between. Written as DNA, the CDR3 is TGCAGCGTTCGAGCGGGGGGGCTCTCTGAAAAACTGTTTTTT. Its translation is CSVRAGGLSEKLFF.

The J gene is TRBJ2-7, the V gene TRBV11-2; TRBD1 might be the D (5 bases). Germline V lookup: CDR1 SGHAT, CDR2 FQNNGV. V was shortened by 6 bases and J by 0 bases, with 15 bases between the two germline ends. The length of the CDR3 is 15 residues. CDR3 bases: TGTGCCAGCAGGGGCCTCTTGACAGACTCCTACGAGCAGTACTTC. This codes for CASRGLLTDSYEQYF.

This chain joins TRBV19 and TRBJ2-7; perhaps TRBD2 as D (6 bases). CDR1 is LNHDA and CDR2 is SQIVND in the germline V gene (reference sequence). The CDR3 consists of 14 residues. V was clipped by 2 bases and J by 3 bases, with 11 bases between them. The DNA for the CDR3 is TGTGCCAGTAGTATAACGGAGGGGAGCTACGAGCAGTACTTC. This encodes CASSITEGSYEQYF.

This chain joins TRBV7-9 and TRBJ2-7, with TRBD1 matching 9 bases. The CDR3 is 18 residues long. CDR1 and CDR2 (germline): SEHNR, FQNEAQ (reference sequence). V was pared by 4 bases and J by 2 bases, with 15 bases of the junction left unmatched. CDR3 bases: TGTGCCAGCAGCTCCCGACCGGACGACAGGGGGAAACCCTACGAGCAGTACTTC. Translated, it gives CASSSRPDDRGKPYEQYF.

The rearrangement joins TRBV7-2 to TRBJ2-1; 15 bases map to TRBD2. The length of the CDR3 is 18 residues. The germline V gene encodes CDR1 SGHTA and CDR2 FQGNSA. J lost 2 bases, V lost 5 bases, and 7 bases had no gene match. As DNA, the CDR3 is TGTGCCAGCAGCACCCAGGGACTAGCGGGGGGAACCTACAATGAGCAGTTCTTC. It specifies CASSTQGLAGGTYNEQFF. Looking up the rest from reference TRBV7-2 and TRBJ2-1 gives the full variable domain: GAGVSQSPSNKVTEKGKDVELRCDPISGHTALYWYRQSLGQGLEFLIYFQGNSAPDKSGLPSDRFSAERTGGSVSTLTIQRTQQEDSAVYLCASSTQGLAGGTYNEQFFGPGTRLTVL.

The rearrangement joins TRBV19 to TRBJ1-6; D possibly corresponds to TRBD1 (6 bases). There are 18 residues in the CDR3. CDR1 is LNHDA and CDR2 is SQIVND in the germline V gene (reference sequence). V was clipped by 6 bases and J by 0 bases, with 18 bases between them. Here the CDR3 reads CASSTGQSLSSYNSPLHF. The CDR3 DNA is TGTGCCAGTAGCACCGGACAGAGCTTGAGCTCCTATAATTCACCCCTCCACTTT. The full variable domain, in which reference TRBV19 and TRBJ1-6 provide the parts outside the CDR3, is DGGITQSPKYLFRKEGQNVTLSCEQNLNHDAMYWYRQDPGQGLRLIYYSQIVNDFQKGDIAEGYSVSREKKESFPLTVTSAQKNPTAFYLCASSTGQSLSSYNSPLHFGNGTRLTVT.

CDR3 nucleotide sequence: TGTGCCAGCAGTGAAGCGCCCCCACTTGGGGCAGAAGAGACCCAGTACTTC. Translation gives CASSEAPPLGAEETQYF. The rearrangement links TRBV2 to TRBJ2-5; a possible D gene is TRBD1 (5 bases). Between the trimmed V and J ends, which lost 0 bases and 3 bases, there was a span of 17 bases. Germline CDR1 and CDR2: SNHLY and FYNNEI. The length of the CDR3 is 17 residues.

The rearrangement links TRBV27 to TRBJ1-1, with 10 bases aligning to TRBD1. The CDR3 covers 16 residues. Germline assignment: CDR1 MNHEY and CDR2 SMNVEV (reference sequence). Trimming cost V 5 bases and J 3 bases; bases outside gene matches: 9. The CDR3 loop is CASSHGQGGLDTEAFF. The CDR3 DNA reads as TGTGCCAGCAGTCACGGACAGGGGGGGTTGGACACTGAAGCTTTCTTT.

This clone occurred a few times. V is TRBV4-3 and J is TRBJ2-7; 9 nucleotides align to TRBD1. Germline assignment: CDR1 LGHNA and CDR2 YSLEER. The CDR3 sequence is 15 residues long. Germline trimming cut 4 bases from V and 2 bases from J; bases unmatched to any gene: 6. CDR3 in amino acids: CASSLTGGAPYEQYF. CDR3 sequence (DNA): TGCGCCAGCAGCCTTACAGGGGGCGCCCCCTACGAGCAGTACTTC.

The V call is TRBV10-1, the J call TRBJ2-5; D is possibly TRBD2 (5 bases). The CDR3 consists of 15 residues. Trimming took 3 bases from V and 2 from J, leaving 13 bases between them. Germline V gives CDR1 WNHNN, CDR2 SYGVQD (reference sequence). The CDR3 nucleotides are TGCGCCAGCAGTGAATCGCTAGCAGTTCAAGAGACCCAGTACTTC. Residues: CASSESLAVQETQYF.

The V call is TRBV27, the J call TRBJ2-3, with D tentatively TRBD2 (6 bases). The CDR3 runs 14 residues. Trimming took 4 bases from V and 1 from J, leaving 9 bases between them. Germline V gives CDR1 MNHEY, CDR2 SMNVEV (reference sequence). CDR3 DNA: TGTGCCAGCAGTTGGGGACTGGGCACAGATACGCAGTATTTT. Translating it yields CASSWGLGTDTQYF.

The V gene is TRBV25-1, the J gene TRBJ1-6; 7 bases match TRBD1. Per germline, CDR1 MGHDK and CDR2 SYGVNS. With V trimmed by 2 bases and J by 4 bases, 2 bases remained unmatched. The CDR3 is 15 residues long. The DNA for the CDR3 is TGTGCCAGCAGTGAAAGGGGACAGTATAATTCACCCCTCCACTTT. It codes for CASSERGQYNSPLHF. Full variable domain (missing parts from reference TRBV25-1 and TRBJ1-6): EADIYQTPRYLVIGTGKKITLECSQTMGHDKMYWYQQDPGMELHLIHYSYGVNSTEKGDLSSESTVSRIRTEHFPLTLESARPSHTSQYLCASSERGQYNSPLHFGNGTRLTVT.

This chain connects TRBV9 to TRBJ2-1; TRBD2 is a possible D gene (7 bases). V was shortened by 4 bases and J by 8 bases, with 19 bases between the two germline ends. The length of the CDR3 is 15 residues. The germline V gene encodes CDR1 SGDLS and CDR2 YYNGEE. CDR3 residues: CASSSGGLGRYEQFF. Written as DNA, the CDR3 is TGTGCCAGCAGCTCGGGGGGCCTCGGCAGGTATGAGCAGTTCTTC.

The chain recombines TRBV19 with TRBJ1-6; maybe TRBD1 (6 bases). V lost 3 bases and J 10 bases, leaving 16 bases between the germline ends. Germline assignment: CDR1 LNHDA and CDR2 SQIVND (reference sequence). There are 15 residues in the CDR3. Written as DNA, the CDR3 is TGTGCCAGTAGTATCCGGACAGCACCAGGATCACCCCTCCACTTT. Its protein is CASSIRTAPGSPLHF.

The chain couples TRBV7-2 to TRBJ2-5; TRBD2 matches at 8 bases. The CDR3 is made up of 14 amino acids. V was pared by 5 bases and J by 3 bases, with 5 bases of the junction left unmatched. In germline, CDR1 is SGHTA, CDR2 FQGNSA. CDR3 loop: CASSPGLVKETQYF. The CDR3 nucleotides are TGTGCCAGCAGCCCGGGACTAGTAAAAGAGACCCAGTACTTC.

This chain uses TRBV29-1 with TRBJ1-2; 11 nucleotides line up with TRBD1. Looked up from germline, CDR1 is SQVTM and CDR2 is ANQGSEA. V shed 7 bases and J 1 base; nucleotides not matched to a gene: 8. The CDR3 runs 15 residues. CDR3 DNA sequence: TGCAGCGGGACAGGGGGCGAAGGGATTAACTATGGCTACACCTTC. Translating gives CSGTGGEGINYGYTF.

This chain uses TRBV5-4 with TRBJ1-3; D gene uncertain. The CDR3 spans 15 residues. Trimming shortened V by 0 bases and J by 2 bases, and 9 bases separated the two germline ends. Germline V gene data show CDR1 as SGHNT and CDR2 as YYREEE (reference sequence). The CDR3 loop reads CASSLAGSTGNTIYF. CDR3 in DNA: TGTGCCAGCAGCTTGGCAGGTTCTACTGGAAACACCATATATTTT.

The V gene is TRBV6-6, the J gene TRBJ2-7, with a tentative D call TRBD1 (6 bases). The CDR3 extends over 16 amino acids. Trimming cost V 1 base and J 3 bases, with 16 bases left between them. Germline loops: CDR1 MNHNY, CDR2 SVGAGI (reference sequence). The CDR3 sequence: CASSYLTPGQGYEQYF. In DNA form, the CDR3 reads TGTGCCAGCAGTTACTTAACGCCGGGACAAGGCTACGAGCAGTACTTC.

The V and J genes are TRBV6-1 and TRBJ1-1; 9 nucleotides line up with TRBD1. CDR3 length: 14 amino acids. Germline-derived CDR1 and CDR2 are MNHNS and SASEGT. V lost 0 bases, J lost 9 bases, and 5 bases stayed unmatched. CDR3 DNA: TGTGCCAGCAGTGAAGCGGGGGGACAGGGAAAAGCTTTCTTT. This gives the protein CASSEAGGQGKAFF.

The chain couples TRBV5-4 to TRBJ2-5, with 11 bases matching TRBD2. Germline V gene lookup returns CDR1 SGHNT and CDR2 YYREEE (reference sequence). V lost 1 base, J lost 5 bases, and 4 bases stayed unmatched. The CDR3 runs to 15 residues. The CDR3 DNA reads TGTGCCAGCAGCTTGCTAGCGGGGGGTACGGAGACCCAGTACTTC. As protein: CASSLLAGGTETQYF.